This T cell receptor (beta chain) was identified during a study of shared clonotypes between healthy human individuals. General study findings and limits: Researchers sampled blood only, noting tissue repertoires likely differ.

The CDR3 loop spans 14 amino acids. V shed 2 bases and J shed 5 bases, with 15 bases lying between them. Looked up from germline, CDR1 is GTSNPN and CDR2 is SVGIG (reference sequence). Profiling relied on immunoSEQ multiplex PCR, and the TCRdb table lists in-frame clones only, not all of them. This table holds about 490,000 clones, less than 80% found once. To note about this clone: What it binds is not known.

Roughly 81 million PBMCs per unsorted sample were used for genomic DNA. The rearrangement joins TRBV30 to TRBJ2-5; D may be TRBD2 (6 bases). This clonotype was sampled from a woman aged 35 to 49 in good health. Some clones in this sample may be carry-over from other donors' samples. The sample was PBMCs. CDR3 amino acids: CAWSWGRGMETQYF. The CDR3 DNA sequence: TGTGCCTGGAGTTGGGGTCGGGGGATGGAGACCCAGTACTTC.